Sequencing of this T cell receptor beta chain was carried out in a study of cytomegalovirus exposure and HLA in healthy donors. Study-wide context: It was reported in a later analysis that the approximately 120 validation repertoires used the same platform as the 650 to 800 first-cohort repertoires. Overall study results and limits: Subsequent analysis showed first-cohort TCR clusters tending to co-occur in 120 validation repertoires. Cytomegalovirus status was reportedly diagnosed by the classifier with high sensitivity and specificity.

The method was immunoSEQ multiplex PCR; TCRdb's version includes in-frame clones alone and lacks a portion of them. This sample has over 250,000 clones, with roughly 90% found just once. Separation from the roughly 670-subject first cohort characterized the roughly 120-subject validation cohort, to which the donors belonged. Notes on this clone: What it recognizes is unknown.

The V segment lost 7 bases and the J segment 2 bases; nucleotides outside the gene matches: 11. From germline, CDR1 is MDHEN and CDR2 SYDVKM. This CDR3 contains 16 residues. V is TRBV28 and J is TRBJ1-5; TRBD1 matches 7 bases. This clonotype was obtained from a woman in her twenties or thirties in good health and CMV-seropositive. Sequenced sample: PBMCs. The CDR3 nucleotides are TGTGCCAGCATTCTATCACAGGGGATTGGCAATCAGCCCCAGCATTTT. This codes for CASILSQGIGNQPQHF.